Following are 28 T cell receptor beta chains from one sample sequenced in a study of shared T cell receptors in the human thymus (dated by TCRdb to the early 2020s). Library preparation was by the immunoSEQ multiplex PCR assay. Imported from immuneACCESS, the table was reduced by TCRdb to in-frame sequences with V and J called. These copies leave out some clones; in studies compared against another copy, an unresolved V gene accounts for under half, and the cause of the remainder is not known. The sample data list about 380,000 clones, and about 95% of these were observed just once. Around 0.019% of the sample lies in the top ten. Sequenced sample: thymocytes. These receptors were collected from a human donor.

The chain has TRBV7-2 and TRBJ2-7; 8 positions agree with TRBD2. Trimming cost V 5 bases and J 5 bases; bases outside gene matches: 14. The CDR3 loop spans 16 amino acids. CDR1 is SGHTA, CDR2 FQGNSA, per germline. CDR3 in amino acids: CASSLILAVWPDEQYF. Here the CDR3 DNA reads TGTGCCAGCAGCCTTATACTAGCGGTTTGGCCAGACGAGCAGTACTTC.

This chain uses TRBV28 with TRBJ2-5; unclear D gene. Germline V gene data show CDR1 as MDHEN and CDR2 as SYDVKM. The CDR3 runs 15 residues. Trimming left V 0 bases short and J 5 bases short, with 13 bases between. DNA of the CDR3: TGTGCCAGCAGTTTATGCCTGTACTGCCGGGAGACCCAGTACTTC. Its translation is CASSLCLYCRETQYF. The full variable domain, rest sourced from reference TRBV28 and TRBJ2-5, is DVKVTQSSRYLVKRTGEKVFLECVQDMDHENMFWYRQDPGLGLRLIYFSYDVKMKEKGDIPEGYSVSREKKERFSLILESASTNQTSMYLCASSLCLYCRETQYFGPGTRLLVL.

The V call is TRBV6-1, the J call TRBJ2-1; 10 nucleotides line up with TRBD1. The germline CDR1 and CDR2 sequences are MNHNS and SASEGT. V lost 4 bases to trimming and J lost 4 bases; unmatched junction nucleotides: 7. The length of the CDR3 is 16 residues. The CDR3 is CASSVRDRGPYNEQFF. CDR3 DNA sequence: TGTGCCAGCAGTGTCCGGGACAGGGGACCGTACAATGAGCAGTTCTTC.

This chain joins TRBV28 and TRBJ2-2; 11 bases map to TRBD1. The CDR3 runs 17 residues. Germline V gene data show CDR1 as MDHEN and CDR2 as SYDVKM. With V trimmed by 5 bases and J by 3 bases, 8 bases remained unmatched. CDR3 residues: CASSALPGQGDTGELFF. Written as DNA, the CDR3 is TGTGCCAGCAGTGCCTTACCGGGACAGGGGGACACCGGGGAGCTGTTTTTT.

The chain carries TRBV6-1 and TRBJ2-1; 13 bases are a match to TRBD2. Germline CDR1 and CDR2: MNHNS and SASEGT. This CDR3 has 15 residues. The trim removed 8 bases at V and 7 bases at J, leaving 8 bases unmatched. In nucleotides, the CDR3 is TGTGCCAGCCCGACCCCGACTAGCGGGAGGAATGAGCAGTTCTTC. Amino acids: CASPTPTSGRNEQFF.

The genes are TRBV27 and TRBJ2-2; the match to TRBD1 covers 12 bases. Germline V gives CDR1 MNHEY, CDR2 SMNVEV (reference sequence). V lost 3 bases, J lost 6 bases, and 14 bases stayed unmatched. The CDR3 loop spans 19 amino acids. The CDR3 reads CASSFRDRGLLGRAGELFF. In nucleotides, the CDR3 is TGTGCCAGCAGTTTTCGGGACAGGGGGCTCCTGGGGAGGGCCGGGGAGCTGTTTTTT.

This chain joins TRBV30 and TRBJ2-1; tentatively, D is TRBD1 or TRBD2 (5 bases each). The CDR3 is 15 amino acids. Looked up from germline, CDR1 is GTSNPN and CDR2 is SVGIG (reference sequence). V lost 3 bases, J lost 5 bases, and 17 bases lay in between. CDR3 DNA sequence: TGTGCCTGGAGCGACATGGGGGAGTCCCACAATGAGCAGTTCTTC. Translating it yields CAWSDMGESHNEQFF.

This clone showed up just once. The chain employs TRBV7-9 and TRBJ1-2; D perhaps matches TRBD1 (6 bases). CDR3 length equals 19 residues. V shed 5 bases and J shed 1 base, with 26 bases lying between them. Per germline, CDR1 SEHNR and CDR2 FQNEAQ (reference sequence). The CDR3 region is CASSQGFRGQLTSNYGYTF. The CDR3 DNA is TGTGCCAGCAGCCAGGGCTTCCGAGGACAGCTGACAAGTAACTATGGCTACACCTTC.

The CDR3 nucleotides are TGTGCCACCAGCAGAGGTGGAGGTGGACCGTTTTTT. It specifies CATSRGGGGPFF. This sequence joins TRBV15 and TRBJ1-4; unclear D gene. The CDR3 sequence is 12 residues long. CDR1 and CDR2 from the germline V gene are LNHNV and YYDKDF (reference sequence). Trimming cost V 1 base and J 16 bases, with 13 bases left between them.

This chain connects TRBV27 to TRBJ2-1, with D uncertain. CDR1 is MNHEY and CDR2 is SMNVEV in the germline V gene (reference sequence). This CDR3 is 15 amino acids long. V was shortened by 4 bases and J by 0 bases, with 10 bases between the two germline ends. The CDR3 loop reads CASSSPAYSYNEQFF. For the CDR3, the DNA is TGTGCCAGCAGTTCCCCTGCGTACTCCTACAATGAGCAGTTCTTC.

The chain joins TRBV5-6 to TRBJ2-7; D is ambiguous. The CDR3 covers 13 residues. The ends were cut back, 5 bases at V and 6 bases at J, with 15 bases in the middle. The germline V gene has CDR1 SGHDT and CDR2 YYEEEE. The CDR3 nucleotides are TGTGCCAGCAGGGCCAACCCGTACCCCGAGCAGTACTTC. As protein: CASRANPYPEQYF.

The chain uses TRBV4-1 and TRBJ2-5; 7 positions agree with TRBD2. TRBJ2-7 explains the end of the DNA better; the J call may be wrong. CDR3 length: 15 residues. Looked up from germline, CDR1 is MGHRA and CDR2 is YSYEKL. Here the CDR3 reads CASSQDALAAYEQYF. DNA for the CDR3: TGCGCCAGCAGCCAAGACGCGCTAGCGGCCTACGAGCAGTACTTC.

This clone has just a few counts. This chain connects TRBV5-4 to TRBJ2-5; TRBD1 aligns across 11 bases. Unmatched junction bases numbered 16, after V lost 4 bases and J lost 2 bases. Germline CDR1 and CDR2: SGHNT and YYREEE (reference sequence). CDR3 size: 19 residues. The CDR3, as DNA: TGTGCCAGCAGCCCAGGGACAGGGGGTTGTGTGGTGGGACAAGAGACCCAGTACTTC. This gives the protein CASSPGTGGCVVGQETQYF.

About this clone itself: Other DNA sequences in the same sample also yield this CDR3. The chain carries TRBV20-1 and TRBJ2-7; D is unclear. This CDR3 is built from 11 residues. Germline V gene lookup returns CDR1 DFQATT and CDR2 SNEGSKA (reference sequence). The V end lost 2 bases, the J end lost 5 bases, and 7 bases lay between the germline ends. The CDR3 coding sequence is TGCAGTGCTAGACCCCGGGACGAGCAGTACTTC. It is translated as CSARPRDEQYF.

The V and J genes are TRBV5-4 and TRBJ1-2; D may be TRBD1 (6 bases). Trimming pared 0 bases from V and 4 bases from J, leaving 10 bases between. The CDR3 length is 14 residues. Germline V gives CDR1 SGHNT, CDR2 YYREEE (reference sequence). The CDR3 here is CASSLGGRAYGYTF. CDR3 DNA: TGTGCCAGCAGCTTGGGGGGGCGGGCCTATGGCTACACCTTC.

The V gene is TRBV27, the J gene TRBJ1-2; 7 bases map to TRBD1. The CDR3 is 13 residues long. The V and J ends lost 6 bases and 6 bases, in that order; junction bases with no gene match: 7. The V gene's germline CDR1 is MNHEY and CDR2 SMNVEV (reference sequence). For the CDR3, the DNA is TGTGCCAGCAGCATCAAGGGGGCCCATGGCTACACCTTC. Its translation: CASSIKGAHGYTF.

The V gene is TRBV6-6, the J gene TRBJ2-7; D is uncertain. CDR3 size: 12 residues. Germline V gene data show CDR1 as MNHNY and CDR2 as SVGAGI (reference sequence). V was clipped by 2 bases and J by 6 bases, with 8 bases between them. CDR3 residues: CASSYAVGEQYF. CDR3 sequence (DNA): TGTGCCAGCAGTTACGCCGTGGGCGAGCAGTACTTC.

V usage is TRBV7-6 and J usage is TRBJ2-1; D remains unclear. V lost 3 bases, J lost 0 bases, and 12 bases lay in between. Germline CDR1 reads SGHVS; CDR2 reads FNYEAQ. The CDR3 runs 16 residues. This CDR3 reads CASSFQPANSYNEQFF. CDR3 coding DNA: TGTGCCAGCAGCTTCCAGCCCGCTAACTCCTACAATGAGCAGTTCTTC.

This rearrangement joins TRBV28 to TRBJ2-7; tentatively, D is TRBD1 (6 bases). The CDR3 runs 16 residues. Trimming removed 3 bases at V and 0 bases at J, with 15 bases between. From germline, CDR1 is MDHEN and CDR2 SYDVKM. Written as DNA, the CDR3 is TGTGCCAGCAGTTTCAAGGGGGAAACCCACTCCTACGAGCAGTACTTC. Its translation: CASSFKGETHSYEQYF. Full variable domain (outside the CDR3, taken from reference TRBV28 and TRBJ2-7): DVKVTQSSRYLVKRTGEKVFLECVQDMDHENMFWYRQDPGLGLRLIYFSYDVKMKEKGDIPEGYSVSREKKERFSLILESASTNQTSMYLCASSFKGETHSYEQYFGPGTRLTVT.

The chain is built from TRBV6-5 and TRBJ2-7; weak D call: TRBD1 (5 bases). Germline V CDR1 and CDR2: MNHEY, SVGAGI. This CDR3 is built from 14 residues. V was shortened by 2 bases and J by 2 bases, with 10 bases between the two germline ends. The CDR3 coding sequence is TGTGCCAGCAGTTACAAACAGGTTACCTACGAGCAGTACTTC. Translating gives CASSYKQVTYEQYF.

This chain uses TRBV5-8 with TRBJ2-7, with 12 bases aligning to TRBD2. V shed 2 bases, J shed 4 bases, and the junction held 4 bases outside the gene matches. CDR3 length: 15 residues. Per germline, CDR1 SGHTS and CDR2 YDEGEE. CDR3 DNA sequence: TGTGCCAGCAGCTTAGAGACTAGCGGGAGTTACGAGCAGTACTTC. Translating it yields CASSLETSGSYEQYF.

The chain links TRBV5-1 to TRBJ2-1; 8 bases agree with TRBD1. There are 19 residues in the CDR3. V trimming: 0 bases; J trimming: 2 bases; junction bases outside the gene matches: 13. Germline lookup yields CDR1 SGHRS and CDR2 YFSETQ. The CDR3 protein is CASSLVQGLDRGAYNEQFF. In DNA form, the CDR3 reads TGCGCCAGCAGCTTGGTTCAAGGGCTTGACAGGGGCGCCTACAATGAGCAGTTCTTC.

This rearrangement joins TRBV7-4 to TRBJ2-1; 8 nucleotides align to TRBD2. The CDR3 is made up of 17 amino acids. Per germline, CDR1 SGHVT and CDR2 SQSDAQ. The J segment lost 5 bases and the V segment lost 1 base, leaving 10 bases of the junction unmatched. CDR3 region: CASSLEGQRGIHNEQFF. The CDR3 DNA is TGTGCCAGCAGCTTAGAAGGGCAGCGGGGGATCCACAATGAGCAGTTCTTC.

The chain couples TRBV6-6 to TRBJ1-5; a possible D gene is TRBD1 (6 bases). The CDR3 runs to 13 residues. Germline-derived CDR1 and CDR2 are MNHNY and SVGAGI (reference sequence). V shed 8 bases and J shed 0 bases, with 8 bases lying between them. The CDR3 loop is CASWTASNQPQHF. CDR3 nucleotide sequence: TGTGCCAGCTGGACAGCTAGCAATCAGCCCCAGCATTTT.

The genes are TRBV7-2 and TRBJ2-7; 8 bases are shared with TRBD2. This CDR3 is built from 16 residues. Germline CDR1 and CDR2: SGHTA and FQGNSA. Trimming cost V 3 bases and J 2 bases; bases outside gene matches: 9. CDR3 sequence: CASSFPGGAETYEQYF. The DNA for the CDR3 is TGTGCCAGCAGCTTTCCCGGGGGGGCCGAAACCTACGAGCAGTACTTC. Together with reference TRBV7-2 and TRBJ2-7, the CDR3 gives the full variable domain: GAGVSQSPSNKVTEKGKDVELRCDPISGHTALYWYRQSLGQGLEFLIYFQGNSAPDKSGLPSDRFSAERTGGSVSTLTIQRTQQEDSAVYLCASSFPGGAETYEQYFGPGTRLTVT.

This rearrangement joins TRBV6-5 to TRBJ2-1; D unresolved. The germline gives CDR1 MNHEY, CDR2 SVGAGI. The CDR3 is made up of 14 amino acids. The V end was cut by 6 bases, the J end by 2 bases, with 11 bases between. CDR3: CASSRVDAYNEQFF. Here the CDR3 DNA reads TGTGCCAGCAGCCGAGTGGATGCCTACAATGAGCAGTTCTTC.

The chain employs TRBV27 and TRBJ2-7, with 14 bases aligning to TRBD2. Trimming took 6 bases from V and 2 from J; bases not matched to a gene: 21. Germline CDR1 MNHEY, CDR2 SMNVEV (reference sequence). This CDR3 comprises 21 residues. CDR3 loop: CASSPGTSGSFPFHWPYEQYF. In nucleotides, the CDR3 is TGTGCCAGCAGCCCCGGGACTAGCGGGAGTTTCCCGTTTCACTGGCCCTACGAGCAGTACTTC.

This CDR3 is CASSVGTSSNTQYF. CDR3 nucleotide sequence: TGTGCCAGCAGCGTGGGGACTAGTAGCAATACGCAGTATTTT. The J gene is TRBJ2-3, the V gene TRBV9; 8 positions agree with TRBD2. J gave up 7 bases and V 2 bases, and 6 bases lay outside the gene matches. Germline CDR1 SGDLS, CDR2 YYNGEE. CDR3 length equals 14 residues.